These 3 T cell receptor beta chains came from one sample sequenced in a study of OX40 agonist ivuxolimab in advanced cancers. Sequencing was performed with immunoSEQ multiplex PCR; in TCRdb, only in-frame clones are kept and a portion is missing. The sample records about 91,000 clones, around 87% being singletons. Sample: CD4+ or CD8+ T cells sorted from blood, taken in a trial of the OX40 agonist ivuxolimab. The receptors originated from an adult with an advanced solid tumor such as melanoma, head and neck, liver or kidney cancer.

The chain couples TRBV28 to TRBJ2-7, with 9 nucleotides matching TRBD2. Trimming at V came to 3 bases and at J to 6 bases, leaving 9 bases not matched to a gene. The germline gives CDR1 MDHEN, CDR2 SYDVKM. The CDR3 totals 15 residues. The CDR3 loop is CASSFQVSGRGEQYF. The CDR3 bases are TGTGCCAGCAGTTTTCAGGTTAGCGGGAGAGGCGAGCAGTACTTC.

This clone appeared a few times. For the CDR3, the DNA is TGTGCCAGCAGCTTAGGGCAGTCCTACTCCTACGAGCAGTACTTC. Translating gives CASSLGQSYSYEQYF. The chain links TRBV7-9 to TRBJ2-7, with D hard to call. Germline lookup yields CDR1 SEHNR and CDR2 FQNEAQ (reference sequence). The V end lost 1 base, the J end lost 0 bases, and 10 bases lay between the germline ends. CDR3 length: 15 residues.

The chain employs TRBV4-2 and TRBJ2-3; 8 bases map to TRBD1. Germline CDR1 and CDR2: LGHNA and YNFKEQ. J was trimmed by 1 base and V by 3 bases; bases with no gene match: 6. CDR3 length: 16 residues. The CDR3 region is CASSQRHRGGTDTQYF. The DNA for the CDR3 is TGTGCCAGCAGCCAGCGCCACAGGGGGGGCACAGATACGCAGTATTTT.